These 8 T cell receptor beta chains came from one sample sequenced in a study of blood T cell repertoires in COVID-19. Sequenced by immunoSEQ multiplex PCR; TCRdb stores in-frame clones only, minus some. This repertoire shows 55,000 to 75,000 clones, roughly 83% found once; its top ten account for about 28%. Sample: peripheral blood. The receptors were gathered from a man aged 70-80 years with acute or convalescent COVID-19.

The V and J genes are TRBV6-1 and TRBJ1-2; D ambiguous. The V and J ends lost 1 base and 5 bases respectively, with 8 bases between them. This CDR3 comprises 13 residues. Germline assignment: CDR1 MNHNS and CDR2 SASEGT. The CDR3 sequence: CASSEVNSYGYTF. The CDR3 nucleotides are TGTGCCAGCAGTGAAGTGAACAGTTATGGCTACACCTTC.

CDR3 DNA: TGTGCCAGCAGTTACGGGTCACAGGGGGGAAACACCATATATTTT. It encodes CASSYGSQGGNTIYF. J is TRBJ1-3 and V is TRBV6-5; 7 bases match TRBD1. V dropped 2 bases and J dropped 4; count of bases not matched to a gene: 5. CDR3 length: 15 amino acids. Germline V lookup: CDR1 MNHEY, CDR2 SVGAGI.

The chain recombines TRBV11-2 with TRBJ2-7; 8 bases fit TRBD1. The CDR3 runs 14 residues. Trimming removed 4 bases from V and 3 bases from J; junction bases left unmatched: 5. From germline, CDR1 is SGHAT and CDR2 FQNNGV. The CDR3 loop reads CASSSDRVDYEQYF. CDR3 DNA sequence: TGTGCCAGCAGCTCGGACAGGGTGGACTACGAGCAGTACTTC.

The V gene is TRBV10-3, the J gene TRBJ1-1; 8 bases line up with TRBD1. Germline V gene data show CDR1 as ENHRY and CDR2 as SYGVKD. This CDR3 contains 14 residues. Trimming cost V 10 bases and J 1 base; bases outside gene matches: 8. The CDR3 DNA follows: TGTGCCACCTTTTCTGGGACAGGGAACACTGAAGCTTTCTTT. It translates to CATFSGTGNTEAFF.

This rearrangement joins TRBV5-1 to TRBJ2-7; D is unclear. The germline V gene encodes CDR1 SGHRS and CDR2 YFSETQ. The CDR3 has 14 amino acids. The V and J ends lost 0 bases and 4 bases respectively, with 11 bases between them. The CDR3 reads CASSLGQFGYEQYF. In DNA, the CDR3 is TGCGCCAGCAGCTTGGGACAATTCGGTTACGAGCAGTACTTC.

CDR3 amino acids: CASSPNRGRLIPDTQYF. DNA for the CDR3: TGTGCCAGCAGCCCTAACAGGGGGCGCCTCATCCCAGATACGCAGTATTTT. The J gene is TRBJ2-3, the V gene TRBV7-2; 9 bases align to TRBD1. Per germline, CDR1 SGHTA and CDR2 FQGNSA. The CDR3 totals 17 residues. The V and J ends lost 5 bases and 4 bases, in that order; junction bases with no gene match: 13.

CDR3 protein: CASSLGQATNEKLFF. In DNA, the CDR3 is TGCGCCAGCAGCTTGGGCCAGGCAACTAATGAAAAACTGTTTTTT. This chain links TRBV5-1 with TRBJ1-4; D uncertain. The CDR3 sequence is 15 residues long. The V end lost 0 bases, the J end lost 0 bases, and 6 bases lay between the germline ends. Germline CDR1 SGHRS, CDR2 YFSETQ.

This chain joins TRBV29-1 and TRBJ2-7; 15 bases line up with TRBD2. This CDR3 is 15 amino acids long. Germline V lookup: CDR1 SQVTM, CDR2 ANQGSEA. Trimming cost V 1 base and J 6 bases; bases outside gene matches: 4. The CDR3, as DNA: TGCAGCGTTGAAGTCCGGACTAGCGGGAGGGGCGAGCAGTACTTC. Translation: CSVEVRTSGRGEQYF.